The T cell receptor (beta chain) described here comes from a study of CD8 T cells in Susac syndrome (dated by TCRdb to the late 2010s). Background for the entire study: Whether CD8+ T cell activation and differentiation in Susac syndrome was antigen driven was tested using repertoire sequencing. The study compared CD8+ T cell repertoire clonality among roughly eleven healthy donors, approximately 14 Susac syndrome patients and fewer than 19 multiple sclerosis patients. Paper-wide results and their limitations: The TCR sequencing and HLA analysis was acknowledged to have included a relatively small number of individuals.

Peripheral blood CD8+ and CD4+ T cells from healthy donors, Susac syndrome patients and multiple sclerosis patients were profiled using high-throughput TCR beta sequencing. The multiple sclerosis controls were treatment-naive patients who had stable or active relapsing-remitting disease and met the revised McDonald criteria. Bulk CD8+ and CD4+ T cells were purified by magnetic negative isolation, whereas CD8+ TEMRA cells were enriched by FACS. Blood was drawn into EDTA tubes, processed within 24 hours, and PBMCs were isolated by density gradient centrifugation. PBMCs intended for TCR sequencing were frozen in liquid nitrogen and were later thawed in a 37 degrees C water bath. The sorted or isolated CD4+, CD8+ and CD8+ TEMRA cells reached a purity of at least 90%. RNA was extracted using the RNeasy kit, and about 0.5 to 1 ug of the RNA was reverse transcribed with random hexamers. TCR beta CDR3 regions were amplified with the immunoSEQ multiplex PCR assay covering 54 Vbeta and 13 Jbeta segments. PCR amplification bias was corrected by using a synthetic template baseline for primer optimization and computational correction. The authors' analysis ran thus. Reads were annotated to V, D and J genes according to IMGT and were analyzed with immunoSEQ Analyzer, with only productive sequences retained. Clonality was computed as one minus Shannon entropy normalized by log2 of the number of productive unique sequences. For each patient and control, public and private clones were evaluated among the 100 most prevalent clones. Clones were defined as Susac-specific if absent from the healthy and MS cohorts, from more than 900 published viral clones and from other ImmuneACCESS disease sequences. The public reads were quality trimmed at Q25 with fastp and then assembled into clones with MiXCR by TCRdb, keeping productive beta chains. Under each unique CDR3 protein, matching rows form one entry showing the most common genes and DNA. The V and J calls, along with clone size, are taken from TCRdb and not from the paper's own processing. The sample has 400,000 or so distinct CDR3 sequences on record, approximately 89% of them singletons. The top ten clones comprise approximately 0.11% of the sample.

Concerning this clonotype: The antigen it binds to is not known. No base-level quality is on record; no much larger clone is a single base apart.

At the junction V is shortened by 4 bases and J by 2 bases, with 9 bases in between. Spanning cysteine to phenylalanine, the CDR3 consists of 13 amino acids. The sequence is cut down to CDR3 DNA, 39 bases in frame from base 1. Looking up the germline V gene (reference sequence) yields CDR1 LNHDA and CDR2 SQIVND. This TCR came from a human donor with multiple sclerosis. The chain was built from TRBV19 and TRBJ2-7, with the D gene not confidently named. Sample: CD8+ T cells from PBMCs. The DNA sequence reads TGTGCCAGTAGTACATGGCCAGCCTACGAGCAGTACTTC. The translation is CASSTWPAYEQYF.